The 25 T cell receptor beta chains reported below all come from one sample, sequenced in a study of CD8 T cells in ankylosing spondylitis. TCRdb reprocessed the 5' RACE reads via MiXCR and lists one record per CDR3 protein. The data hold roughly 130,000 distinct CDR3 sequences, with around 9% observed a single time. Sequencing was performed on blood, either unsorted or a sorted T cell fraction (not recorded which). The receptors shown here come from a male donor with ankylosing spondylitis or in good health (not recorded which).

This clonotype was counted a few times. The CDR3 coding sequence is TGCGCCAGCAGCTTGAATCGAAATGAGCAGTTCTTC. Amino acid sequence: CASSLNRNEQFF. J is TRBJ2-1 and V is TRBV5-1; D remains ambiguous. The CDR3 length is 12 residues. Deletions cut 1 base from V and 7 bases from J, with 6 bases between. CDR1 and CDR2 from the germline V gene are SGHRS and YFSETQ.

CDR3 coding DNA: TGTGCCAGTTCGTCGCCTAGCGGGTTCAGGTGGAATGAGCAGTTCTTC. Translating gives CASSSPSGFRWNEQFF. The chain carries TRBV12-3 or TRBV12-4 and TRBJ2-1; TRBD2 matches at 8 bases. This CDR3 is built from 16 residues. The junction had 17 bases not matched to a gene; V was cut back by 9 bases and J by 7 bases.

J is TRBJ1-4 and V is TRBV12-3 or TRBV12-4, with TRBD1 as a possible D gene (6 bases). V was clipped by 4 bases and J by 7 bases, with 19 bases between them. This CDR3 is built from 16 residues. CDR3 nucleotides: TGTGCCAGCAGTTCCCAAACAGGGCAGGCTGTTGAAAAACTGTTTTTT. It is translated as CASSSQTGQAVEKLFF.

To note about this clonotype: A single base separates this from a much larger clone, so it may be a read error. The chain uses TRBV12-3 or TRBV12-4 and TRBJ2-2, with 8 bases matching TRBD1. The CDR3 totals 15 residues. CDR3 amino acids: CADPAGGANTGELFF. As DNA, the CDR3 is TGTGCAGATCCGGCAGGGGGCGCGAACACCGGGGAGCTGTTTTTT.

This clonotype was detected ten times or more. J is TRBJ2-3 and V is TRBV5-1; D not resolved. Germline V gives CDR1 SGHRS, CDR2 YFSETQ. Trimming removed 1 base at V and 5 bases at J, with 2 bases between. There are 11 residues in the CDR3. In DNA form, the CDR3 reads TGCGCCAGCAGCTTGTTAGATACGCAGTATTTT. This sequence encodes CASSLLDTQYF. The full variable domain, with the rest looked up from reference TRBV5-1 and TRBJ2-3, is KAGVTQTPRYLIKTRGQQVTLSCSPISGHRSVSWYQQTPGQGLQFLFEYFSETQRNKGNFPGRFSGRQFSNSRSEMNVSTLELGDSALYLCASSLLDTQYFGPGTRLTVL.

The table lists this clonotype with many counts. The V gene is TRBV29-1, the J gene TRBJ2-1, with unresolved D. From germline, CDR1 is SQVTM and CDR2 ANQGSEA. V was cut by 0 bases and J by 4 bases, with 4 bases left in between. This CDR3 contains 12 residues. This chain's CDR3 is CSVEEGYNEQFF. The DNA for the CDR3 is TGCAGCGTTGAAGAGGGGTACAATGAGCAGTTCTTC.

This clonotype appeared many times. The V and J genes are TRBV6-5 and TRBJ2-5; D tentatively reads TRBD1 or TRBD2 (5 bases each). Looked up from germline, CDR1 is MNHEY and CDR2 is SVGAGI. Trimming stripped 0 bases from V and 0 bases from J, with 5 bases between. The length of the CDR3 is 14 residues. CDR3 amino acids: CASSYSGHQETQYF. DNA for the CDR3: TGTGCCAGCAGTTACTCGGGACACCAAGAGACCCAGTACTTC.

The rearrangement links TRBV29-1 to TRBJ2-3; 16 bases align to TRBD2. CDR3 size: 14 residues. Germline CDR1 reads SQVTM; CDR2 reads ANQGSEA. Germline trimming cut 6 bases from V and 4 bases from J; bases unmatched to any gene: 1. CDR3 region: CSVGTSGRADTQYF. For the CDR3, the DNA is TGCAGCGTGGGGACTAGCGGGAGGGCAGATACGCAGTATTTT.

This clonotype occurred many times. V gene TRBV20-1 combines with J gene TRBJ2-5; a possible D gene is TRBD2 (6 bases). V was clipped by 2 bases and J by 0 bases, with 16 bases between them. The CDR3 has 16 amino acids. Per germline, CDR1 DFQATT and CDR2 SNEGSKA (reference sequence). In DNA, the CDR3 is TGCAGTGCTAGAAACGACGGAGGGCGCCACCAAGAGACCCAGTACTTC. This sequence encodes CSARNDGGRHQETQYF.

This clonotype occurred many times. CDR3 residues: CASSQDRRVSPLHF. The CDR3 nucleotides are TGTGCCAGCAGCCAAGATCGTCGGGTCTCACCCCTCCACTTT. This chain uses TRBV4-2 with TRBJ1-6; unclear D gene. Germline CDR1 is LGHNA and CDR2 is YNFKEQ. The CDR3 loop spans 14 amino acids. V was clipped by 0 bases and J by 10 bases, with 10 bases between them.

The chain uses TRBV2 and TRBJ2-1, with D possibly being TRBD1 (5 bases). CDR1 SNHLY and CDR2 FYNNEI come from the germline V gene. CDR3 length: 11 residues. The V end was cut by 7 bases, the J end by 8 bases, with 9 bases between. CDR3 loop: CASNIRDEQFF. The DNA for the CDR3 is TGTGCCAGCAACATCAGGGATGAGCAGTTCTTC.

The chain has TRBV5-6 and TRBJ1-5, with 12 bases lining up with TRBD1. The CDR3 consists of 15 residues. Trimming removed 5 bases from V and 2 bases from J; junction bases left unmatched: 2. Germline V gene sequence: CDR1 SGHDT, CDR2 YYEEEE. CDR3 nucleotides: TGTGCCAGCAGTCGGGACAGGGGGCGCAATCAGCCCCAGCATTTT. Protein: CASSRDRGRNQPQHF.

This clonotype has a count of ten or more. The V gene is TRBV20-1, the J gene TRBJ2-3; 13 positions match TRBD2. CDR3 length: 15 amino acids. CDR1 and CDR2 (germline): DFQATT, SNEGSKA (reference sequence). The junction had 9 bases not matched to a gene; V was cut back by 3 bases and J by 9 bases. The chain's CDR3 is CSASDGTSGIGTQYF. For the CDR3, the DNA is TGCAGTGCTAGTGACGGGACTAGCGGGATTGGGACGCAGTATTTT.

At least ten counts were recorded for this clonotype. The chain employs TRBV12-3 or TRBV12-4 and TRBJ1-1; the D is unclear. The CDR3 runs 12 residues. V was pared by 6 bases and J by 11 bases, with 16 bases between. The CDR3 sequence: CASSSPATGAFF. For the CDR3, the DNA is TGTGCCAGCAGCTCCCCGGCGACGGGGGCTTTCTTT.

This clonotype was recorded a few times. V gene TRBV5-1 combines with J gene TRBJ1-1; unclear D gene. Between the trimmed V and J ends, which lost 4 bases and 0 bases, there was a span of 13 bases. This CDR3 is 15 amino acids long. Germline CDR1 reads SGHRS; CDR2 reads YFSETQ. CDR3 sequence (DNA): TGCGCCAGCAGCCTACAATATAGGATGAACACTGAAGCTTTCTTT. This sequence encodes CASSLQYRMNTEAFF.

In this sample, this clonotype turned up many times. The CDR3 region has the DNA TGTGCCATCAGTTCTCAGGGTAGGACAAGGGGATCGGGCGAGCAGTACTTC. Its protein product is CAISSQGRTRGSGEQYF. V is TRBV10-3 and J is TRBJ2-7; D is possibly TRBD1 (5 bases). This CDR3 contains 17 residues. Germline assignment: CDR1 ENHRY and CDR2 SYGVKD. V was clipped by 5 bases and J by 6 bases, with 26 bases between them.

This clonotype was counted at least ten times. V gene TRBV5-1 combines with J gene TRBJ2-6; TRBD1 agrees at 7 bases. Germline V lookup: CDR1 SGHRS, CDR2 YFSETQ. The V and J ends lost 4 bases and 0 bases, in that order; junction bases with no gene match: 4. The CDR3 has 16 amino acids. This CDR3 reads CASSPGQYSGANVLTF. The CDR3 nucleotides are TGCGCCAGCAGCCCGGGACAGTACTCTGGGGCCAACGTCCTGACTTTC.

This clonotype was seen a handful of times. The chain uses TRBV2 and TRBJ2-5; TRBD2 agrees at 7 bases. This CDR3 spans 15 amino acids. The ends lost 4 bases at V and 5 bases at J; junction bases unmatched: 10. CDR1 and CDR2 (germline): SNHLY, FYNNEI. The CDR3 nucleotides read TGTGCCAGCAGTGGACTAGCTGAATTTTGGGAGACCCAGTACTTC. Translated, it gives CASSGLAEFWETQYF.

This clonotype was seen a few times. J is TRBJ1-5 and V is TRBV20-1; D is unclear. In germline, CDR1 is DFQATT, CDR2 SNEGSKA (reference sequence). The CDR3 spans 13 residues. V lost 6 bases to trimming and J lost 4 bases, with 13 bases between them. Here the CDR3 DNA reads TGCAGTGCACTAATGACGATAAATCAGCCCCAGCATTTT. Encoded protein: CSALMTINQPQHF.

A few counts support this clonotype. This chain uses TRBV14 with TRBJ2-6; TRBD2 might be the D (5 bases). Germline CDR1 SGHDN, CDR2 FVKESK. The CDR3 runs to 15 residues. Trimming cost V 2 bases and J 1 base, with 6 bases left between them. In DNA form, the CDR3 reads TGTGCCAGCAGCCAACGGGGATCTGGGGCCAACGTCCTGACTTTC. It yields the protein CASSQRGSGANVLTF.

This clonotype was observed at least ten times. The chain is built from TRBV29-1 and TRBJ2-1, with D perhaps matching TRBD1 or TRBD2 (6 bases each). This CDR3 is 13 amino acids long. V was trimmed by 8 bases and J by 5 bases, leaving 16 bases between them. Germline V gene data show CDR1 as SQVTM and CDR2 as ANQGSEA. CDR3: CSSLPRGDNEQFF. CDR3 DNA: TGCAGCTCCCTCCCTAGGGGGGACAATGAGCAGTTCTTC.

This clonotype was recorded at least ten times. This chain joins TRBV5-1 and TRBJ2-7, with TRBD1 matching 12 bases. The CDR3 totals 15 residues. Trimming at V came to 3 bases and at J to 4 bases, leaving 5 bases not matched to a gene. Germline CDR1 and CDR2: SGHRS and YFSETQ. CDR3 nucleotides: TGCGCCAGCAGCTCGGGACAGGGGGCTTTATACGAGCAGTACTTC. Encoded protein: CASSSGQGALYEQYF.

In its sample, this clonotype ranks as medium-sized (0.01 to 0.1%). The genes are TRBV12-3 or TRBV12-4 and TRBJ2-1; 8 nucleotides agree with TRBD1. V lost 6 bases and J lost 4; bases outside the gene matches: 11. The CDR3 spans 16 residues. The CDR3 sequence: CASRPRGLHLYNEQFF. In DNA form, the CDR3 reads TGTGCCAGCAGACCCAGGGGGCTCCATCTTTACAATGAGCAGTTCTTC.

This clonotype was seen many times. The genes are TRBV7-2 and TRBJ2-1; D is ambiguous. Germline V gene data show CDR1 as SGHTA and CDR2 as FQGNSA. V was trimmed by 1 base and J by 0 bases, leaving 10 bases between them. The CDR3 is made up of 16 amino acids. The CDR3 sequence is CASSLEVSLSYNEQFF. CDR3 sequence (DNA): TGTGCCAGCAGCTTAGAGGTATCCCTCTCCTACAATGAGCAGTTCTTC.

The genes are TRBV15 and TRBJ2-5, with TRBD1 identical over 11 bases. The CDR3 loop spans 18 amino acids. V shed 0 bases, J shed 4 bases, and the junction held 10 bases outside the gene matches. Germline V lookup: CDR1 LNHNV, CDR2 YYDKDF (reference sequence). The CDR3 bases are TGTGCCACCAGCAGAGACACGTCCTGGACAGGGGGCTTAGAGACCCAGTACTTC. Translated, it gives CATSRDTSWTGGLETQYF.